This TCR beta chain comes out of a study of T-cell memory formation after mild COVID-19. A word on this clonotype: Its specificity is unknown.

Findings and caveats of the study: Chiefly within CM and EM were the contracting CD4+ clones; CD8+ ones were within EMRA.

From the 5' RACE reads, TCRdb called clonotypes with MiXCR, one entry per CDR3 protein. This sample has hundreds of thousands of distinct CDR3 sequences; 15% to 20% occur once, and the top ten carry around an eighth. Germline V lookup: CDR1 MNHEY, CDR2 SVGAGI. The germline V and J ends were trimmed by 5 bases and 2 bases, with 15 bases remaining between them. The CDR3 loop spans 15 amino acids. This clonotype was obtained from an adult woman who had mild COVID-19 (a few samples of this study predate the infection). Cell type and time point are not known. The sample consisted of PBMCs or a T cell subset sorted from them (not recorded which). The chain is built from TRBV6-5 and TRBJ1-2; tentative D call: TRBD1 (5 bases). This CDR3 is CASSTPGRRNYGYTF. In DNA, the CDR3 is TGTGCCAGCAGTACCCCGGGACGACGGAACTATGGCTACACCTTC.